This passage covers 8 T cell receptor beta chains from one sample sequenced in a study of a mutant IDH1 vaccine in newly diagnosed glioma. No antigen has been identified for these receptors. Repertoires were generated with immunoSEQ multiplex PCR, while TCRdb's copy carries only in-frame clones and drops some. The profile shows roughly 40,000 clones, roughly 90% of them singletons. Noted time point: week 5, during vaccination. The investigators gave 300 ug of mutant IDH1 20-mer peptide in each vaccine dose, together with topical imiquimod. The specimen was PBMCs, collected from a glioma patient whose treatment included an IDH1 peptide vaccine. These receptors all stem from a man aged 45-60 years with glioma.

This chain uses TRBV6-4 with TRBJ1-5; the D is unclear. CDR3 length: 15 residues. CDR1 and CDR2 (germline): MRHNA, SNTAGT. Trimming took 6 bases from V and 2 from J, leaving 14 bases between them. The CDR3 coding sequence is TGTGCCAGCAGACCCCTTTTACATGGCAATCAGCCCCAGCATTTT. Translating gives CASRPLLHGNQPQHF.

This chain links TRBV7-9 with TRBJ1-5, with D perhaps matching TRBD1 (5 bases). Trimming took off 0 bases at V and 5 bases at J, with 8 bases between the two ends. This CDR3 comprises 14 residues. Germline-derived CDR1 and CDR2 are SEHNR and FQNEAQ (reference sequence). CDR3 nucleotides: TGTGCCAGCAGCTTAGCAGGGGACGATCAGCCCCAGCATTTT. Its translation: CASSLAGDDQPQHF.

J is TRBJ2-7 and V is TRBV11-2; D remains ambiguous. CDR1 and CDR2 from the germline V gene are SGHAT and FQNNGV. Trimming removed 6 bases at V and 2 bases at J, with 14 bases between. This CDR3 comprises 14 residues. The CDR3 DNA sequence: TGTGCCAGCAGGTACCGGCGTGGGGCCTACGAGCAGTACTTC. It yields the protein CASRYRRGAYEQYF.

The rearrangement uses TRBV6-1 and TRBJ2-5, with D uncertain. Germline V CDR1 and CDR2: MNHNS, SASEGT. This CDR3 is 12 amino acids long. The V and J ends lost 2 bases and 5 bases respectively, with 6 bases between them. The CDR3 DNA reads as TGTGCCAGCAGTGAAATTTGGGAGACCCAGTACTTC. It is translated as CASSEIWETQYF.

The chain combines TRBV5-1 with TRBJ2-5; D gene ambiguous. Trimming stripped 5 bases from V and 3 bases from J, with 11 bases between. The CDR3 is made up of 13 amino acids. Per germline, CDR1 SGHRS and CDR2 YFSETQ. The CDR3 bases are TGCGCCAGCAGTCGAGATTGGAAAGAGACCCAGTACTTC. This codes for CASSRDWKETQYF. The full variable domain, rest sourced from reference TRBV5-1 and TRBJ2-5, is KAGVTQTPRYLIKTRGQQVTLSCSPISGHRSVSWYQQTPGQGLQFLFEYFSETQRNKGNFPGRFSGRQFSNSRSEMNVSTLELGDSALYLCASSRDWKETQYFGPGTRLLVL.

The J gene is TRBJ1-2, the V gene TRBV4-2; TRBD1 aligns across 8 bases. Germline-derived CDR1 and CDR2 are LGHNA and YNFKEQ. CDR3 length: 16 residues. The J segment lost 6 bases and the V segment lost 0 bases, leaving 9 bases of the junction unmatched. In DNA, the CDR3 is TGTGCCAGCAGCCAAGATCTAGGTGACAGGGGAAATGGCTACACCTTC. Translated, it gives CASSQDLGDRGNGYTF.

This clone has only a few counts. CDR3 sequence reads: CSAREGPKLFF. CDR3 DNA sequence: TGCAGTGCTAGAGAGGGCCCGAAACTGTTTTTT. The chain carries TRBV20-1 and TRBJ1-4; unclear D gene. This CDR3 has 11 amino acids. Germline V lookup: CDR1 DFQATT, CDR2 SNEGSKA (reference sequence). V was pared by 0 bases and J by 11 bases, with 7 bases between.

The chain has TRBV15 and TRBJ1-5; maybe TRBD1 (5 bases). V was trimmed by 0 bases and J by 9 bases, leaving 15 bases between them. The CDR3 length is 15 residues. Germline assignment: CDR1 LNHNV and CDR2 YYDKDF (reference sequence). The CDR3 coding sequence is TGTGCCACCAGCAGAGATGGGAGGGGAGGGCGGCCCCAGCATTTT. Its translation: CATSRDGRGGRPQHF.